This TCR beta chain was identified in a study of blood T cell repertoires in COVID-19. Across the whole study: Sample material is recorded as cDNA or gDNA derived from T cells, B-cell-depleted T cells, or PBMCs.

This CDR3 spans 12 amino acids. V gave up 9 bases and J gave up 3 bases; unmatched junction bases: 2. Germline lookup yields CDR1 KGHDR and CDR2 SFDVKD. TCRdb's copy holds only in-frame clones and misses some; the assay was immunoSEQ multiplex PCR. Counted here are approximately 90,000 clones, roughly nine tenths occurring once; the ten biggest clones make up approximately 5.4%. This clone came up a few times. The V gene is TRBV24-1, the J gene TRBJ2-5; TRBD1 matches at 8 bases. The receptor was derived from a man aged 55 to 69 with COVID-19, enrolled during active disease. Sequencing was performed on peripheral blood. The CDR3 DNA sequence: TGTGCCACCGAGGGACAGGAAGAGACCCAGTACTTC. It yields the protein CATEGQEETQYF.